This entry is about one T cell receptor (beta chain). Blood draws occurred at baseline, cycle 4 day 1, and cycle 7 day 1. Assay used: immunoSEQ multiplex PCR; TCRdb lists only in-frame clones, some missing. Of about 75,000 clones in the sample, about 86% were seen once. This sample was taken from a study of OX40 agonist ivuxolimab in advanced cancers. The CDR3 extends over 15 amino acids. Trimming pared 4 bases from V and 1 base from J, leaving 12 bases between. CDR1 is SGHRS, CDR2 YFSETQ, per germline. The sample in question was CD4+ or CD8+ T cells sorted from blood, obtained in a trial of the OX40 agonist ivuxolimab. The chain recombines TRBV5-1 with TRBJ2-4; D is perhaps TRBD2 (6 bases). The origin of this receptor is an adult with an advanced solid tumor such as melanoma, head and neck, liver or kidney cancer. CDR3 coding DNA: TGCGCCAGCAGCCCCCTTGGGGGGGCCAAAAACATTCAGTACTTC. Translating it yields CASSPLGGAKNIQYF.